Described below is a single T cell receptor beta chain sequence and its context. The antigen is undetermined. With 60 Vbeta and 13 Jbeta primers, the PCR was carried out. Here immunoSEQ multiplex PCR was the method, and the copy in TCRdb shows in-frame clones only, minus some. Of about 180,000 clones detected, about 82% appear once; the ten largest clones hold about 1.9%. The source of the sample is a study of cytomegalovirus exposure and HLA in healthy donors. Donors consisted of healthy bone marrow donors. Donors had nominal health at sampling but likely had unrecorded immune exposures. Overall study findings and caveats: A list of 150 to 200 TCR beta chains associated with cytomegalovirus was given. The presence/absence work took it that sequencing depth was about the same across donors.

Looked up from germline, CDR1 is SGDLS and CDR2 is YYNGEE. CDR3 length: 15 amino acids. Trimming left V 0 bases short and J 2 bases short, with 9 bases between. Sequences were obtained from PBMCs. The chain uses TRBV9 and TRBJ1-5, with a tentative D call TRBD1 (5 bases). This TCR was sampled from a woman in her 30s in good health and CMV-seronegative. CDR3 sequence (DNA): TGTGCCAGCAGCGTAGGGGGGGGTGGCAATCAGCCCCAGCATTTT. This encodes CASSVGGGGNQPQHF.